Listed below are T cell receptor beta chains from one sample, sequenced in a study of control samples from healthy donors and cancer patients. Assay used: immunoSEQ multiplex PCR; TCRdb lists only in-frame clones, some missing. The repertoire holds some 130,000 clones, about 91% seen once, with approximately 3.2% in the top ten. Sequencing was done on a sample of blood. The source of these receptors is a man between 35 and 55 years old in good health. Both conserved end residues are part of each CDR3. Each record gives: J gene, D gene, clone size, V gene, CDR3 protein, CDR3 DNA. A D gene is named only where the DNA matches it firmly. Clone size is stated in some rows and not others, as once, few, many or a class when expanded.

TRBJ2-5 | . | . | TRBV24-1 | CATSDPPSQGYQETQYF | TGTGCCACCAGTGATCCCCCGAGTCAGGGGTACCAAGAGACCCAGTACTTC
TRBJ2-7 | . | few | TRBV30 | CAWTIRDRSSYEQYF | TGTGCCTGGACGATCCGGGACCGAAGCTCCTACGAGCAGTACTTC
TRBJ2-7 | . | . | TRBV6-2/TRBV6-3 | CASSYGSLPRGDEQYF | TGTGCCAGCAGTTACGGTTCCCTTCCTCGAGGGGACGAGCAGTACTTC
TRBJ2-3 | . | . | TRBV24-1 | CATSDLRGVDTDTQYF | TGTGCCACCAGTGATTTGAGGGGGGTCGACACAGATACGCAGTATTTT
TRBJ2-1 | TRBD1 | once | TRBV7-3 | CASSLDRGSYNEQFF | TGTGCCAGCAGCCTCGACAGGGGTTCATACAATGAGCAGTTCTTC
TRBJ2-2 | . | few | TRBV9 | CASSEGLNTGELFF | TGTGCCAGCAGCGAGGGGTTGAACACCGGGGAGCTGTTTTTT
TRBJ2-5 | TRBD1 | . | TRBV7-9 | CASSFLLGDRQETQYF | TGTGCCAGCAGCTTCCTTTTGGGGGACAGACAAGAGACCCAGTACTTC
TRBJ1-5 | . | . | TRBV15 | CATSSRRGNQPQHF | TGTGCCACCAGCAGCCGTAGGGGCAATCAGCCCCAGCATTTT
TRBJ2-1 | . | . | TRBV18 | CASSPLDSYNEQFF | TGTGCCAGCTCACCCCTGGACTCCTACAATGAGCAGTTCTTC
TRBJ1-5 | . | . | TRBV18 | CASSPQGNQPQHF | TGTGCCAGCTCACCACAGGGCAATCAGCCCCAGCATTTT
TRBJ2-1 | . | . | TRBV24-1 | CATRGVTGYEQFF | TGTGCCACCAGGGGAGTAACGGGATATGAGCAGTTCTTC
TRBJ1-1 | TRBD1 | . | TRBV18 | CASSGTAMNTEAFF | TGTGCCAGCTCCGGGACAGCTATGAACACTGAAGCTTTCTTT
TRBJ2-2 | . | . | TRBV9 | CASSARGVGTGELFF | TGTGCCAGCAGCGCCCGGGGTGTCGGCACCGGGGAGCTGTTTTTT
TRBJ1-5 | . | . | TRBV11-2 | CASSGQINQPQHF | TGTGCCAGCAGCGGACAGATTAATCAGCCCCAGCATTTT